This is a list of T cell receptor beta chains from one sample in a study of OX40 agonist ivuxolimab in advanced cancers. The method was immunoSEQ multiplex PCR; TCRdb's version includes in-frame clones alone and lacks a portion of them. Counted here are around 54,000 clones, roughly 90% occurring once; the ten biggest clones make up about 9%. The sequencing used CD4+ or CD8+ T cells sorted from blood, collected in a trial of the OX40 agonist ivuxolimab. These receptors were collected from an adult with an advanced solid tumor such as melanoma, head and neck, liver or kidney cancer. Both conserved end residues are part of each CDR3. Fields, in order: V gene, D gene, clone size, J gene, CDR3 DNA, CDR3 protein. The D gene is left open where the match is weak. Size tells how often a clone was seen (once, few, many) or the class of an expanded clone, and some rows leave it out.

>TRBV7-2|TRBD2|once|TRBJ2-1
TGTGCCAGCAGCCCCCTCGGGTCTAGCGGGATTTACAATGAGCAGTTCTTC
CASSPLGSSGIYNEQFF
>TRBV6-1|-|-|TRBJ2-7
TGTGCCAGCAGAGCCGTGGGGGCCTACTCCTACGAGCAGTACTTC
CASRAVGAYSYEQYF
>TRBV5-6|-|-|TRBJ2-1
TGTGCCAGCAGCTTTCGGTTTTCAGGCTCATCCAATGAGCAGTTCTTC
CASSFRFSGSSNEQFF
>TRBV11-2|-|once|TRBJ2-7
TGTGCCAGCAGCTTAGGAGGAGGCAGGGGATACGAGCAGTACTTC
CASSLGGGRGYEQYF
>TRBV4-3|-|-|TRBJ1-4
TGCGCCAGCAGCCCTGACAGGTGGAGTGAAAAACTGTTTTTT
CASSPDRWSEKLFF
>TRBV6-1|-|-|TRBJ2-7
TGTGCCAGCAGTGCGGGAGTAGGAAACGAGCAGTACTTC
CASSAGVGNEQYF
>TRBV30|TRBD1|-|TRBJ2-2
TGTGCCTGGAGGGGACAGGGGGAAGCCGGGGAGCTGTTTTTT
CAWRGQGEAGELFF
>TRBV29-1|-|-|TRBJ2-7
TGCAGCGTTGTATCCTGGGGGGAGCAGTACTTC
CSVVSWGEQYF
>TRBV7-9|TRBD1|-|TRBJ1-2
TGTGCCAGCAGCTCGACAGGGGCCTACTATGGCTACACCTTC
CASSSTGAYYGYTF
>TRBV7-9|-|-|TRBJ1-6
TGTGCCAGCAGACGGACAGCCTATACAGAACCGAATTCACCCCTCCACTTT
CASRRTAYTEPNSPLHF
>TRBV13|-|-|TRBJ1-1
TGTGCCAGCAGCTCTCAAAATATGCGCACTGAAGCTTTCTTT
CASSSQNMRTEAFF
>TRBV9|TRBD2|-|TRBJ2-1
TGTGCCAGCAGCGTAAATTTACGGGGGGGAGACAATGAGCAGTTCTTC
CASSVNLRGGDNEQFF
>TRBV7-9|TRBD2|few|TRBJ2-7
TGTGCCAGCAGCTTCACAGCGGGAGGGACCTACGAGCAGTACTTC
CASSFTAGGTYEQYF
>TRBV30|-|-|TRBJ1-1
TGTGCCTGGAGGGTAAGGAGCATGAACACTGAAGCTTTCTTT
CAWRVRSMNTEAFF
>TRBV5-1|-|-|TRBJ1-2
TGCGCCAGCAGCTTCTCATCGACAGAAGGCTACACCTTC
CASSFSSTEGYTF
>TRBV30|TRBD1|-|TRBJ1-4
TGTGCCTGGAGTTTAGGGGACAGGGGGAGTGAAAAACTGTTTTTT
CAWSLGDRGSEKLFF
>TRBV5-6|-|once|TRBJ1-2
TGTGCCAGCAGCCCCGATGCGGGGAACTATGGCTACACCTTC
CASSPDAGNYGYTF
>TRBV6-6|-|-|TRBJ2-1
TGTGCCAGCATTCCTCCGGGACTCCCGTACAATGAGCAGTTCTTC
CASIPPGLPYNEQFF
>TRBV19|-|-|TRBJ2-1
TGTGCCAGTAGTATCGCGGGCAGGGTCTCTGGTGAGCAGTTCTTC
CASSIAGRVSGEQFF
>TRBV7-9|-|-|TRBJ2-7
TGTGCCAGCAGCTCGACCAGGGAGTACGAGCAGTACTTC
CASSSTREYEQYF
>TRBV9|TRBD1|-|TRBJ1-2
TGTGCCAGCAGCGTCTCCGGGACAGAGGCTGATGGCTACACCTTC
CASSVSGTEADGYTF
>TRBV11-2|-|-|TRBJ1-6
TGTGCCAGCAGCTGGGGAGGTAGTAATTCACCCCTCCACTTT
CASSWGGSNSPLHF
>TRBV28|-|-|TRBJ2-1
TGTGCCAGCAGGACCGAAACGGGCTGGAATGAGCAGTTCTTC
CASRTETGWNEQFF
>TRBV9|-|-|TRBJ1-1
TGTGCCAGCAGCGTAGGCGGCGCAGCTGAAGCTTTCTTT
CASSVGGAAEAFF
>TRBV6-1|-|once|TRBJ2-7
TGTGCCAGCCGTATTGGTAGCTACGAGCAGTACTTC
CASRIGSYEQYF
>TRBV6-5|TRBD2|-|TRBJ2-1
TGTGCCAGCAGTTTAGCGGGTGACTACAATGAGCAGTTCTTC
CASSLAGDYNEQFF
>TRBV5-1|-|-|TRBJ1-1
TGCGCCAGCAGCCCATCCGGGACGGAGAACACTGAAGCTTTCTTT
CASSPSGTENTEAFF
>TRBV4-3|TRBD2|-|TRBJ2-7
TGCGCCAGCAGCCAAGTCCCCGGGACTAGCCTTTACGAGCAGTACTTC
CASSQVPGTSLYEQYF
>TRBV14|-|-|TRBJ2-5
TGTGCCAGCAGCCAAGAGACAGGATCTCAAGAGACCCAGTACTTC
CASSQETGSQETQYF
>TRBV4-1|-|-|TRBJ1-4
TGCGCCAGCAGCCCTTCTCCACCGGACAGATTTAATGAAAAACTGTTTTTT
CASSPSPPDRFNEKLFF
>TRBV28|-|-|TRBJ1-5
TGTGCCAGCAGTTCGGGATCCTTGGTTCATCAGCCCCAGCATTTT
CASSSGSLVHQPQHF
>TRBV7-9|-|-|TRBJ2-7
TGTGCCAGCAGCTTAGCCGGCCGGGGACGTCCGAAGGACAAAGAGCAGTACTTC
CASSLAGRGRPKDKEQYF
>TRBV10-3|TRBD2|-|TRBJ2-7
TGTGCCACCGGGACTAGCGGGGGCACCTACGAGCAGTACTTC
CATGTSGGTYEQYF
>TRBV7-9|TRBD1|-|TRBJ1-1
TGTGCCAGCAGCTTAGGACAGGGGAACACTGAAGCTTTCTTT
CASSLGQGNTEAFF
>TRBV7-9|-|-|TRBJ1-4
TGTGCCAGCAGCCTAAATGGGGAAAAACTGTTTTTT
CASSLNGEKLFF